These 12 T cell receptor beta chains were sequenced from one sample in a study of blood T cell repertoires in COVID-19. Only in-frame clones appear in the TCRdb table, and some are missing; sequencing was by immunoSEQ multiplex PCR. The sample has tens of thousands of clones, roughly four fifths seen once. Sequencing was done on a sample of peripheral blood. The source is a human donor in a cohort sampled during active COVID-19.

The V call is TRBV5-8, the J call TRBJ1-2, with TRBD1 identical over 7 bases. V trimming: 6 bases; J trimming: 3 bases; junction bases outside the gene matches: 8. CDR1 and CDR2 (germline): SGHTS, YDEGEE. The CDR3 totals 14 residues. The CDR3 DNA reads as TGTGCCAGCATCACGACAGGGTCACACTATGGCTACACCTTC. The encoded protein is CASITTGSHYGYTF. The variable domain in full, with the rest retrieved from reference TRBV5-8 and TRBJ1-2, is EAGVTQSPTHLIKTRGQQATLRCSPISGHTSVYWYQQALGLGLQFLLWYDEGEERNRGNFPPRFSGRQFPNYSSELNVNALELEDSALYLCASITTGSHYGYTFGSGTRLTVV.

The genes are TRBV19 and TRBJ2-7; perhaps TRBD2 as D (5 bases). Looked up from germline, CDR1 is LNHDA and CDR2 is SQIVND (reference sequence). Trimming removed 5 bases at V and 7 bases at J, with 15 bases between. There are 13 residues in the CDR3. CDR3 loop: CASSGRYGVEQYF. CDR3 coding DNA: TGTGCCAGTAGTGGCCGATACGGGGTAGAGCAGTACTTC.

The chain recombines TRBV29-1 with TRBJ1-5; D is perhaps TRBD1 (5 bases). Looked up from germline, CDR1 is SQVTM and CDR2 is ANQGSEA. V was clipped by 7 bases and J by 4 bases, with 14 bases between them. The CDR3 totals 13 residues. CDR3 in amino acids: CSATRGGNQPQHF. In nucleotides, the CDR3 is TGCAGCGCCACGCGGGGGGGAAATCAGCCCCAGCATTTT.

The table lists this clone with a few counts. The chain recombines TRBV9 with TRBJ2-7; D is unclear. Trimming took 0 bases from V and 2 from J, leaving 3 bases between them. Germline loops: CDR1 SGDLS, CDR2 YYNGEE. This CDR3 region has 12 residues. CDR3 nucleotides: TGTGCCAGCAGCGTAGGAGCCTACGAGCAGTACTTC. It yields the protein CASSVGAYEQYF.

This chain joins TRBV19 and TRBJ1-1; TRBD1 aligns across 12 bases. The germline V gene has CDR1 LNHDA and CDR2 SQIVND (reference sequence). CDR3 size: 18 residues. V shed 8 bases, J shed 1 base, and the junction held 14 bases outside the gene matches. The chain's CDR3 is CASLTGTGGLRQNTEAFF. The CDR3 nucleotides read TGTGCCAGTTTAACAGGGACAGGGGGCCTCAGACAGAACACTGAAGCTTTCTTT.

V gene TRBV27 combines with J gene TRBJ1-1, with D hard to call. The V end was cut by 7 bases, the J end by 0 bases, with 15 bases between. Germline CDR1 is MNHEY and CDR2 is SMNVEV (reference sequence). The length of the CDR3 is 15 residues. The chain's CDR3 is CASKPAGILNTEAFF. CDR3 nucleotides: TGTGCCAGCAAACCGGCAGGAATTCTGAACACTGAAGCTTTCTTT.

This clone came up many times. V gene TRBV25-1 combines with J gene TRBJ2-2, with D possibly TRBD1 on 5 matching bases. The CDR3 runs 13 residues. V shed 8 bases and J shed 5 bases, with 12 bases lying between them. Germline CDR1 MGHDK, CDR2 SYGVNS. The CDR3 region is CASEAGRTGELFF. In DNA form, the CDR3 reads TGTGCCAGCGAGGCAGGGCGAACCGGGGAGCTGTTTTTT.

The CDR3 loop is CASLRGVAYNEQFF. The CDR3, as DNA: TGTGCCAGCTTGCGGGGGGTTGCCTACAATGAGCAGTTCTTC. The rearrangement joins TRBV2 to TRBJ2-1; 8 nucleotides align to TRBD2. Germline V gene data show CDR1 as SNHLY and CDR2 as FYNNEI. The CDR3 runs to 14 residues. V trimming: 8 bases; J trimming: 2 bases; junction bases outside the gene matches: 5.

This clone was observed a few times. This chain links TRBV27 with TRBJ2-1, with TRBD1 identical over 10 bases. Germline V lookup: CDR1 MNHEY, CDR2 SMNVEV (reference sequence). The CDR3 sequence is 15 residues long. Trimming took 6 bases from V and 7 from J; bases not matched to a gene: 9. CDR3 residues: CASSTRDRGWNEQFF. The DNA of the CDR3 is TGTGCCAGCAGCACACGGGACAGGGGCTGGAATGAGCAGTTCTTC.

The chain is built from TRBV9 and TRBJ1-6; D uncertain. Trimming stripped 4 bases from V and 7 bases from J, with 12 bases between. This CDR3 has 14 residues. The germline gives CDR1 SGDLS, CDR2 YYNGEE. The CDR3 nucleotides are TGTGCCAGCAGCCCTTGGACGGGAAATTCACCCCTCCACTTT. Amino acid sequence: CASSPWTGNSPLHF.

This clone was detected once. This chain links TRBV5-1 with TRBJ2-4, with 10 bases identical to TRBD2. Trimming removed 5 bases from V and 6 bases from J; junction bases left unmatched: 11. Per the germline V gene, CDR1 is SGHRS and CDR2 is YFSETQ. The CDR3 length is 16 residues. CDR3 nucleotides: TGCGCCAGCAGTTTAGCGGGGGGCGCCTCCATAAACATTCAGTACTTC. It is translated as CASSLAGGASINIQYF. Together with reference TRBV5-1 and TRBJ2-4, the CDR3 gives the full variable domain: KAGVTQTPRYLIKTRGQQVTLSCSPISGHRSVSWYQQTPGQGLQFLFEYFSETQRNKGNFPGRFSGRQFSNSRSEMNVSTLELGDSALYLCASSLAGGASINIQYFGAGTRLSVL.

The chain employs TRBV6-5 and TRBJ1-5; 7 nucleotides line up with TRBD1. Germline CDR1 and CDR2: MNHEY and SVGAGI. The CDR3 has 13 residues. V gave up 7 bases and J gave up 4 bases; unmatched junction bases: 4. The CDR3 region is CASMTGNNQPQHF. The CDR3 DNA is TGTGCCAGCATGACAGGGAATAATCAGCCCCAGCATTTT.